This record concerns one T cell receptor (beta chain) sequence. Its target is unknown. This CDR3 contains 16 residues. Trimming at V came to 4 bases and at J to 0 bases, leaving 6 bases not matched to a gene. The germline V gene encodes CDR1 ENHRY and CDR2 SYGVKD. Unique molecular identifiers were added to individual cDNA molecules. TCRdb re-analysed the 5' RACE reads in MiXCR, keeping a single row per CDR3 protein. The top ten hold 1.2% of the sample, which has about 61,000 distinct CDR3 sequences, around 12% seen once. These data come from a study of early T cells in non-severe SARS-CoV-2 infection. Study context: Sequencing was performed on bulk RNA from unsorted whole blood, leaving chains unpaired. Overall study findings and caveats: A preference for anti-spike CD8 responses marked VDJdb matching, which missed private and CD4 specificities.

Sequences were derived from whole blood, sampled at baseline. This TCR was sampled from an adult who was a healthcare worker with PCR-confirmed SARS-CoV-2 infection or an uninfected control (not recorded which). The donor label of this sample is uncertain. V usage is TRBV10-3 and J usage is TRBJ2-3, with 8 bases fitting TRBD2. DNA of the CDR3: TGTGCCATCAGTGGAATAGCGGGGTCGAGCACAGATACGCAGTATTTT. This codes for CAISGIAGSSTDTQYF.